The 25 T cell receptor beta chains in this list originate from one sample, sequenced in a study of naive and memory T cell subsets. General study results and limits: Possibly reflecting memory cells re-expressing CD45RA, a few larger clonotypes occurred in naive repertoires, especially CD8.

The antigens for these receptors are not known. Both TRBC1 and TRBC2 were covered by a beta constant-region primer of two equimolar oligonucleotides. Nested alpha and beta constant-region primers with the SP2 primer drove four PCR rounds on ligated cDNA. TCRdb redid the calling of the UMI-ligation and nested PCR reads with MiXCR, one entry per CDR3 protein. Altogether 120,000 to 150,000 distinct CDR3 sequences are present, about 20% being singletons, with the ten largest covering 0.6% to 0.7%. The specimen was naive CD8+ T cells from blood. These receptors came from a human donor in good health.

The chain combines TRBV7-2 with TRBJ2-5; 8 bases match TRBD2. The trim removed 3 bases at V and 8 bases at J, leaving 14 bases unmatched. The CDR3 runs to 16 residues. Germline CDR1 reads SGHTA; CDR2 reads FQGNSA. The CDR3 spells CASSLRAAGLVSTQYF. DNA of the CDR3: TGTGCCAGCAGCTTGAGGGCAGCGGGACTAGTTAGCACCCAGTACTTC.

The CDR3 sequence: CSATSRGIMNTEAFF. As DNA, the CDR3 is TGCAGTGCTACCTCCAGGGGTATCATGAACACTGAAGCTTTCTTT. The chain employs TRBV20-1 and TRBJ1-1, with D maybe TRBD1 (6 bases). This CDR3 is built from 15 residues. V gave up 4 bases and J gave up 0 bases, with 15 bases separating them. Germline V gene sequence: CDR1 DFQATT, CDR2 SNEGSKA (reference sequence).

This clonotype was seen more than once but under ten times. The rearrangement joins TRBV7-2 to TRBJ2-1; 15 nucleotides agree with TRBD2. The trim removed 2 bases at V and 11 bases at J, leaving 4 bases unmatched. The CDR3 length is 15 residues. Germline V CDR1 and CDR2: SGHTA, FQGNSA. Here the CDR3 DNA reads TGTGCCAGCAGCTTACGGACTAGCGGGAGGGCTCAGCAGTTCTTC. Translated, it gives CASSLRTSGRAQQFF.

This clonotype has more than one count but fewer than ten. Here the CDR3 reads CASSEGTGADNEQFF. CDR3 coding DNA: TGTGCCAGCAGTGAGGGGACAGGGGCCGACAATGAGCAGTTCTTC. The genes are TRBV6-1 and TRBJ2-1; 10 bases are a match to TRBD1. The V and J ends lost 3 bases and 5 bases, in that order; junction bases with no gene match: 4. CDR1 and CDR2 from the germline V gene are MNHNS and SASEGT. The CDR3 is made up of 15 amino acids.

This clonotype was counted only a few times. The gene calls are TRBV6-6 and TRBJ1-1, with D maybe TRBD1 (5 bases). V was trimmed by 2 bases and J by 5 bases, leaving 15 bases between them. Germline CDR1 MNHNY, CDR2 SVGAGI (reference sequence). The CDR3 length is 15 residues. CDR3 protein: CASSYETAAGTEAFF. The CDR3 coding sequence is TGTGCCAGCAGTTACGAGACAGCGGCTGGGACTGAAGCTTTCTTT.

The V and J genes are TRBV4-1 and TRBJ2-5; D gene uncertain. Trimming removed 0 bases from V and 4 bases from J, with 12 bases in between. Germline V lookup: CDR1 MGHRA, CDR2 YSYEKL. The CDR3 extends over 15 amino acids. DNA of the CDR3: TGCGCCAGCAGCCAAGACCGGCCCCTAAGAGAGACCCAGTACTTC. The encoded protein is CASSQDRPLRETQYF.

The chain carries TRBV7-9 and TRBJ1-2; D not resolved. Trimming removed 2 bases from V and 6 bases from J, with 10 bases in between. The CDR3 covers 13 residues. The germline V gene encodes CDR1 SEHNR and CDR2 FQNEAQ (reference sequence). The CDR3 DNA follows: TGTGCCAGCAGCTTAATCGGCAACGATGGCTACACCTTC. Its protein is CASSLIGNDGYTF.

This clonotype turned up a few times. The chain has TRBV20-1 and TRBJ2-1; TRBD2 agrees at 10 bases. The germline gives CDR1 DFQATT, CDR2 SNEGSKA (reference sequence). The CDR3 contains 15 residues. With V trimmed by 5 bases and J by 2 bases, 6 bases remained unmatched. CDR3 sequence (DNA): TGCAGTGCTTCCAGACTAGCGGGCCCCTACAATGAGCAGTTCTTC. As protein: CSASRLAGPYNEQFF.

V and J are TRBV6-5 and TRBJ1-1; D unclear. CDR1 is MNHEY, CDR2 SVGAGI, per germline. The CDR3 is 15 amino acids. Trimming took 2 bases from V and 1 from J, leaving 11 bases between them. In DNA form, the CDR3 reads TGTGCCAGCAGTTACCAGAGGCTCACGAACACTGAAGCTTTCTTT. Its translation is CASSYQRLTNTEAFF.

This clonotype appeared a few times. The chain employs TRBV27 and TRBJ1-5; D possibly corresponds to TRBD1 (5 bases). The CDR3 runs 17 residues. The V end was cut by 1 base, the J end by 0 bases, with 13 bases between. Germline V gene sequence: CDR1 MNHEY, CDR2 SMNVEV (reference sequence). CDR3 DNA: TGTGCCAGCAGTTTATGGGGCGGGGGAGATAGCAATCAGCCCCAGCATTTT. It yields the protein CASSLWGGGDSNQPQHF.

This clonotype was found a few times. V and J are TRBV28 and TRBJ2-4; D gene ambiguous. V lost 3 bases and J 8 bases, leaving 8 bases between the germline ends. The CDR3 covers 12 residues. Germline V lookup: CDR1 MDHEN, CDR2 SYDVKM. CDR3 sequence: CASSLRRDIQYF. DNA for the CDR3: TGTGCCAGCAGTTTGAGACGGGACATTCAGTACTTC.

The chain carries TRBV27 and TRBJ2-3; TRBD2 might be the D (5 bases). Between the trimmed V and J ends, which lost 8 bases and 0 bases, there was a span of 12 bases. CDR3 size: 14 residues. Germline assignment: CDR1 MNHEY and CDR2 SMNVEV (reference sequence). The CDR3 here is CASRAVTSTDTQYF. The CDR3 region has the DNA TGTGCCAGCCGAGCGGTGACTAGCACAGATACGCAGTATTTT.

The chain is built from TRBV5-1 and TRBJ2-7; D gene uncertain. CDR3 size: 13 residues. Germline values: CDR1 SGHRS, CDR2 YFSETQ. V gave up 2 bases and J gave up 7 bases, with 13 bases separating them. The CDR3 protein is CASSFRRDREQYF. The CDR3, as DNA: TGCGCCAGCAGCTTTCGAAGGGATCGGGAGCAGTACTTC.

V and J are TRBV29-1 and TRBJ2-7, with 7 bases fitting TRBD2. The CDR3 length is 12 residues. V was pared by 5 bases and J by 3 bases, with 4 bases of the junction left unmatched. Germline lookup yields CDR1 SQVTM and CDR2 ANQGSEA. Here the CDR3 reads CSVPVAGYEQYF. DNA of the CDR3: TGCAGCGTTCCGGTAGCGGGCTACGAGCAGTACTTC.

Ten or more counts support this clonotype. This sequence joins TRBV7-9 and TRBJ1-5, with D tentatively TRBD1 (5 bases). The CDR3 sequence is 14 residues long. CDR1 and CDR2 (germline): SEHNR, FQNEAQ (reference sequence). V was trimmed by 1 base and J by 1 base, leaving 5 bases between them. The CDR3, as DNA: TGTGCCAGCAGCTTAGGGGACAGCAATCAGCCCCAGCATTTT. It specifies CASSLGDSNQPQHF.

The chain carries TRBV7-8 and TRBJ1-4; D is perhaps TRBD1 (5 bases). Germline V lookup: CDR1 SGHVS, CDR2 FQNEAQ. V was clipped by 1 base and J by 5 bases, with 14 bases between them. CDR3 length: 16 residues. This CDR3 is CASSLGFGAMNEKLFF. CDR3 nucleotide sequence: TGTGCCAGCAGCTTAGGGTTTGGGGCCATGAATGAAAAACTGTTTTTT.

V and J are TRBV27 and TRBJ2-5, with 7 bases matching TRBD1. The junction had 3 bases not matched to a gene; V was cut back by 5 bases and J by 3 bases. Germline V lookup: CDR1 MNHEY, CDR2 SMNVEV (reference sequence). The CDR3 extends over 13 amino acids. DNA of the CDR3: TGTGCCAGCAGTCCGGGGACAGAAGAGACCCAGTACTTC. It specifies CASSPGTEETQYF.

The chain recombines TRBV27 with TRBJ2-3; D call uncertain. Germline lookup yields CDR1 MNHEY and CDR2 SMNVEV (reference sequence). CDR3 length: 17 amino acids. The V gene lost 5 bases and the J gene lost 2 bases, with 20 bases spanning the gap. The CDR3 region has the DNA TGTGCCAGCAGTCAATCGGCCAGTTCCCTTTACACAGATACGCAGTATTTT. Amino acid sequence: CASSQSASSLYTDTQYF.

The rearrangement joins TRBV27 to TRBJ1-1; D ambiguous. The germline V gene has CDR1 MNHEY and CDR2 SMNVEV (reference sequence). Trimming took off 1 base at V and 6 bases at J, with 9 bases between the two ends. The CDR3 runs 13 residues. DNA for the CDR3: TGTGCCAGCAGTTTATGGGCAGCCTCTGAAGCTTTCTTT. Protein: CASSLWAASEAFF.

The V call is TRBV4-3, the J call TRBJ1-4; D remains unclear. CDR1 and CDR2 from the germline V gene are LGHNA and YSLEER. V was trimmed by 2 bases and J by 8 bases, leaving 15 bases between them. The CDR3 is made up of 15 amino acids. The CDR3 spells CASSQFIQEREKLFF. Here the CDR3 DNA reads TGCGCCAGCAGCCAATTCATCCAGGAAAGGGAAAAACTGTTTTTT.

This clonotype was seen many times. The rearrangement joins TRBV19 to TRBJ2-1, with 9 bases that match TRBD1. V shed 5 bases, J shed 8 bases, and the junction held 13 bases outside the gene matches. The CDR3 has 16 amino acids. The germline CDR1 and CDR2 sequences are LNHDA and SQIVND (reference sequence). In DNA form, the CDR3 reads TGTGCCAGTAGTGCCGACCTGACAGGGGGTCGGGATGAGCAGTTCTTC. It specifies CASSADLTGGRDEQFF. The variable domain in full, with the rest retrieved from reference TRBV19 and TRBJ2-1, is DGGITQSPKYLFRKEGQNVTLSCEQNLNHDAMYWYRQDPGQGLRLIYYSQIVNDFQKGDIAEGYSVSREKKESFPLTVTSAQKNPTAFYLCASSADLTGGRDEQFFGPGTRLTVL.

This clonotype has a handful of counts. The chain employs TRBV29-1 and TRBJ2-2; 10 bases align to TRBD2. The CDR3 loop spans 13 amino acids. V was clipped by 4 bases and J by 5 bases; unmatched bases: 1. Germline CDR1 SQVTM, CDR2 ANQGSEA. DNA for the CDR3: TGCAGCGTTGTTAGCGGGAGGACCGGGGAGCTGTTTTTT. This translates into CSVVSGRTGELFF.

This clonotype occurred once. At one end, the junction sequence differs from germline, possibly due to a read error. The V call is TRBV7-8, the J call TRBJ2-7; a possible D gene is TRBD1 (6 bases). CDR3 length: 14 residues. Germline-derived CDR1 and CDR2 are SGHVS and FQNEAQ. CDR3 sequence: CASSQQGLSYEQCF. DNA of the CDR3: TGTGCCAGCAGCCAGCAGGGGCTCTCCTACGAGCAGTGCTTC.

This clonotype came up a few times. The CDR3 protein is CSARLRTSGNYEQYF. In nucleotides, the CDR3 is TGCAGTGCTAGACTAAGGACTAGCGGGAATTACGAGCAGTACTTC. The rearrangement joins TRBV20-1 to TRBJ2-7; TRBD2 matches at 12 bases. Unmatched junction bases numbered 6, after V lost 2 bases and J lost 4 bases. This CDR3 has 15 amino acids. From germline, CDR1 is DFQATT and CDR2 SNEGSKA (reference sequence).

The chain carries TRBV19 and TRBJ1-2; TRBD1 aligns across 9 bases. Losses at the gene ends were 11 bases for V and 0 bases for J; bases not matched to a gene: 10. Germline V gives CDR1 LNHDA, CDR2 SQIVND (reference sequence). The CDR3 contains 15 residues. The CDR3 here is CAVSRRQGANYGYTF. The DNA of the CDR3 is TGTGCCGTATCTAGGCGACAGGGGGCTAACTATGGCTACACCTTC.